This TCR beta chain came from a study of OX40 agonist ivuxolimab in advanced cancers. Background for the entire study: Ivuxolimab, which targeted the costimulatory receptor OX40 (CD134), was an agonistic, fully human IgG2 monoclonal antibody. Partial responses were achieved by three dose-escalation patients, of whom one had hepatocellular carcinoma and two had cutaneous melanoma. Among the approximately 54 dose-escalation patients, approximately 20 had hepatocellular carcinoma, roughly 15 melanoma, 9 renal cell carcinoma and 9 head and neck cancer. Peripheral TCRbeta sequencing aimed to test whether ivuxolimab altered TCR sequence diversity and caused clonal T-cell expansion. In the dose-escalation cohort, over 65% of patients were male, and the mean age was around 60 years, with a range of about 23 to 90. The paper reports the monotherapy dose-escalation portion (N = 52 patients) of the phase I ivuxolimab trial. Intravenous ivuxolimab was administered to patients every 2 weeks at six dose levels: 0.01, 0.1, 0.3, 1.5, 3 and 10 mg/kg. Patients were allowed to have had prior anti-PD-1, anti-PD-L1 or anti-CTLA-4 therapy, and approximately 40% of the dose-escalation patients had been treated with checkpoint inhibitors. What the research found in general, with its limitations: Low levels of normalized T-cell clonal expansion were also seen in some patients who did not respond. In partial responders in the 0.1-3.0 mg/kg groups, normalized peripheral clonal expansion was found to be among the lowest, especially among CD8+ T cells. The antigen specificity of the clonally expanded peripheral T cells was not determined. After ivuxolimab, expanded clones were on average more numerous among CD8+ T cells than among CD4+ T cells. Clonal expansion of both CD4+ and CD8+ blood T cells was observed from baseline to week 6 at doses 0.1 to 3.0 mg/kg.

This clone was recorded once. Its antigen has not been determined. Per-nucleotide qualities are absent, and no much larger clonotype sits a single base away. Patients with a history of autoimmune disease or receiving systemic immunosuppression were excluded from the trial. Peripheral blood for TCR sequencing was collected from all dose cohorts at baseline, on cycle 4 day 1, and on cycle 7 day 1. Samples came from an open-label, multicenter, first-in-human phase I dose-escalation trial of ivuxolimab. Adults with locally advanced or metastatic melanoma, renal cell, hepatocellular, or head and neck squamous cell carcinoma were enrolled in the trial. CD4+ and CD8+ T cells were sorted separately from peripheral blood before TCR sequencing. Genomic DNA was extracted from sorted cells for sequencing of the TCRbeta CDR3 region. TCRbeta CDR3 regions were sequenced using the immunoSEQ Assay. TCRdb provides this immuneACCESS table in a form limited to in-frame rearrangements. Some clones are lacking; in checked studies, under half of them reflect an unresolved V gene, and why the rest are absent is not known. This sample comprises tens of thousands of clones, about 85% of them detected only once. The top ten constitute less than 4% of the sample.

For CDR1 and CDR2, the germline V gene lists SGHNT and YENEEA. Including the terminal cysteine and phenylalanine, the CDR3 comprises 15 residues. Just the 45-base CDR3 DNA is kept, in frame starting at base 1. Unmatched junction bases come to 5, with V trimmed by 5 bases and J by 7 bases. The rearrangement joined TRBV11-3 to TRBJ2-1; TRBD2 aligns with 13 central bases. The sequence derives from an adult with an advanced solid tumor such as melanoma, head and neck, liver or kidney cancer. Sequenced material: CD4+ or CD8+ T cells sorted from blood, taken in a trial of the OX40 agonist ivuxolimab. The nucleotide sequence is TGTGCCAGCAGCAAACTAGCGGGAGGGCCTAATGAGCAGTTCTTC. Its coded protein is CASSKLAGGPNEQFF.